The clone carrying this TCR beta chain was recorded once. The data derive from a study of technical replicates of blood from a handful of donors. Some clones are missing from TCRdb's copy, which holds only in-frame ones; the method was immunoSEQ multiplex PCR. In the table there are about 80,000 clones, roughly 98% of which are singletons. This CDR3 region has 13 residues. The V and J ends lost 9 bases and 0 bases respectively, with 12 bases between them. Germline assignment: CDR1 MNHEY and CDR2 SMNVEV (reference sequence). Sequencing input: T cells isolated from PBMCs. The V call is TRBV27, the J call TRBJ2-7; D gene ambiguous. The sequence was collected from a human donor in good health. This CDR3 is CASRAYDSYEQYF. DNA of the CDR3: TGTGCCAGTCGCGCCTACGACTCCTACGAGCAGTACTTC.